Below, 27 T cell receptor beta chains from the same sample are listed, as sequenced in a study of beta chain features in type 1 diabetes. The study reverse transcribed the entire isolated RNA, so it sequenced expressed TCRB transcripts. The data were produced by immunoSEQ multiplex PCR, yet TCRdb's version contains in-frame clones alone and is incomplete. The sample shows some 350,000 clones, over 8.5% of them seen only once. Study-level points and caveats: Moderate yet significant TCRB CDR3 shortening was seen in Type 1 diabetes patients in all four CD4+ subsets.

These TCRs' antigens remain unknown. Sequences were obtained from central memory CD4+ T cells from blood. Receptors were obtained from a man in his thirties or forties with type 1 diabetes.

In this sample, this clone turned up a few times. The chain is built from TRBV28 and TRBJ1-2; tentative D call: TRBD1 (5 bases). V was cut by 6 bases and J by 8 bases, with 13 bases left in between. Germline V gives CDR1 MDHEN, CDR2 SYDVKM. This CDR3 contains 12 residues. The CDR3 DNA sequence: TGTGCCAGCAGGGCCAGGGCTTGGGGCTACACCTTC. Encoded protein: CASRARAWGYTF.

The chain employs TRBV6-5 and TRBJ2-5; the match to TRBD1 covers 9 bases. The V gene end was trimmed by 4 bases and the J gene end by 3 bases; junction bases not matched to a gene: 3. The CDR3 length is 14 residues. Per the germline V gene, CDR1 is MNHEY and CDR2 is SVGAGI. The CDR3: CASSSGTGKETQYF. The CDR3 nucleotides are TGTGCCAGCAGTTCCGGGACAGGGAAAGAGACCCAGTACTTC.

A few counts support this clone. The chain is built from TRBV11-2 and TRBJ1-1, with D uncertain. V dropped 5 bases and J dropped 8 bases, with 15 bases sitting between them. CDR1 is SGHAT, CDR2 FQNNGV, per germline. The CDR3 is 13 amino acids. This CDR3 reads CASSAGWTQEAFF. The DNA of the CDR3 is TGTGCCAGCAGCGCAGGATGGACTCAGGAAGCTTTCTTT.

This rearrangement joins TRBV27 to TRBJ2-3; 15 positions agree with TRBD2. Losses at the gene ends were 5 bases for V and 5 bases for J; bases not matched to a gene: 14. This CDR3 is 19 amino acids long. Germline V gene sequence: CDR1 MNHEY, CDR2 SMNVEV (reference sequence). The CDR3 is CASSPTGLAGGTSRDTQYF. In DNA form, the CDR3 reads TGTGCCAGCAGTCCGACGGGACTAGCGGGAGGAACTTCGCGAGATACGCAGTATTTT.

This chain uses TRBV14 with TRBJ2-7, with 9 bases identical to TRBD1. Germline V gene sequence: CDR1 SGHDN, CDR2 FVKESK. The CDR3 has 17 amino acids. J lost 8 bases, V lost 4 bases, and 18 bases had no gene match. DNA for the CDR3: TGTGCCAGCAGCCGTTGGTCCGGGACAGGGAGAGCTACGCAGCAGTACTTC. Its protein is CASSRWSGTGRATQQYF.

This clone turned up a few times. This chain connects TRBV7-3 to TRBJ2-3; D gene uncertain. CDR1 and CDR2 (germline): SGHTA, FQGTGA. Trimming shortened V by 5 bases and J by 2 bases, and 11 bases separated the two germline ends. CDR3 length: 14 residues. The CDR3 bases are TGTGCCAGCAGCCGGGTCGCAGCCACAGATACGCAGTATTTT. It yields the protein CASSRVAATDTQYF. The complete variable domain, with remaining parts taken from reference TRBV7-3 and TRBJ2-3, reads GAGVSQTPSNKVTEKGKYVELRCDPISGHTALYWYRQSLGQGPEFLIYFQGTGAADDSGLPNDRFFAVRPEGSVSTLKIQRTERGDSAVYLCASSRVAATDTQYFGPGTRLTVL.

This clone has more than one count but fewer than ten. V gene TRBV5-4 combines with J gene TRBJ2-3; D possibly corresponds to TRBD1 (6 bases). Germline V lookup: CDR1 SGHNT, CDR2 YYREEE (reference sequence). Between the trimmed V and J ends, which lost 7 bases and 0 bases, there was a span of 12 bases. The CDR3 contains 14 residues. This CDR3 is CASSDSSSTDTQYF. The DNA of the CDR3 is TGTGCCAGCTCGGACAGTTCCAGCACAGATACGCAGTATTTT.

In this sample, this clone turned up a few times. The V call is TRBV7-6, the J call TRBJ2-1; TRBD1 matches at 8 bases. J gave up 5 bases and V 5 bases, and 2 bases lay outside the gene matches. The germline V gene encodes CDR1 SGHVS and CDR2 FNYEAQ. The CDR3 contains 13 residues. This CDR3 is CASSLGQDNEQFF. The CDR3 DNA is TGTGCCAGCAGCCTGGGACAGGACAATGAGCAGTTCTTC.

This clone has more than one count but fewer than ten. The chain joins TRBV2 to TRBJ2-4; perhaps TRBD2 as D (6 bases). This CDR3 comprises 19 residues. CDR1 is SNHLY, CDR2 FYNNEI, per germline. V lost 3 bases to trimming and J lost 3 bases, with 24 bases between them. DNA for the CDR3: TGTGCCAGCAGTGAGCCCTCTCACGGGAGCGTCTCGGTCAAAAACATTCAGTACTTC. Encoded protein: CASSEPSHGSVSVKNIQYF.

The chain employs TRBV9 and TRBJ1-1; D might be TRBD1 (6 bases). This CDR3 is 15 amino acids long. From germline, CDR1 is SGDLS and CDR2 YYNGEE. V was clipped by 4 bases and J by 1 base, with 14 bases between them. CDR3 bases: TGTGCCAGCAGCCTATCCGGGACACCGAACACTGAAGCTTTCTTT. This translates into CASSLSGTPNTEAFF.

This clone occurred a few times. This chain joins TRBV7-2 and TRBJ2-5; D possibly uses TRBD1 or TRBD2 (6 bases each). CDR3 length: 14 residues. V was shortened by 2 bases and J by 7 bases, with 14 bases between the two germline ends. CDR1 is SGHTA, CDR2 FQGNSA, per germline. DNA of the CDR3: TGTGCCAGCAGCTTATACCGAGGAGGGGGGACCCAGTACTTC. This sequence encodes CASSLYRGGGTQYF.

This clone was seen only a few times. The chain has TRBV6-1 and TRBJ1-2; TRBD1 agrees at 7 bases. CDR1 MNHNS and CDR2 SASEGT come from the germline V gene. With V trimmed by 1 base and J by 1 base, 0 bases remained unmatched. The CDR3 covers 14 residues. The CDR3 coding sequence is TGTGCCAGCAGTGAAGGACAGGGTAACTATGGCTACACCTTC. Translating gives CASSEGQGNYGYTF.

The gene calls are TRBV7-9 and TRBJ1-2; maybe TRBD1 (5 bases). Looked up from germline, CDR1 is SEHNR and CDR2 is FQNEAQ (reference sequence). Trimming took off 5 bases at V and 0 bases at J, with 13 bases between the two ends. The CDR3 consists of 15 residues. This CDR3 is CASSMGRSTNYGYTF. Written as DNA, the CDR3 is TGTGCCAGCAGCATGGGACGGTCGACTAACTATGGCTACACCTTC.

V and J are TRBV6-6 and TRBJ2-7; D may be TRBD2 (6 bases). The CDR3 runs 12 residues. Germline CDR1 MNHNY, CDR2 SVGAGI (reference sequence). Trimming left V 7 bases short and J 4 bases short, with 11 bases between. The CDR3 DNA follows: TGTGCCAGCATAGCTGGAGGGTACGAGCAGTACTTC. Its protein is CASIAGGYEQYF.

The chain is built from TRBV14 and TRBJ2-7; possibly TRBD2 for D (7 bases). The CDR3 loop spans 15 amino acids. The V gene's germline CDR1 is SGHDN and CDR2 FVKESK. V gave up 0 bases and J gave up 6 bases, with 15 bases separating them. CDR3 sequence (DNA): TGTGCCAGCAGCCAAGATGGGGGGGCCCAGCGCGAGCAGTACTTC. Translation gives CASSQDGGAQREQYF.

This clone turned up a few times. The chain employs TRBV6-6 and TRBJ2-7, with D perhaps TRBD1 or TRBD2 (7 bases each). The CDR3 has 14 residues. Between the trimmed V and J ends, which lost 4 bases and 3 bases, there was a span of 13 bases. CDR1 and CDR2 from the germline V gene are MNHNY and SVGAGI (reference sequence). The CDR3 loop reads CASSSRGGLYEQYF. DNA for the CDR3: TGTGCCAGCAGTTCCAGGGGGGGGCTCTACGAGCAGTACTTC.

The chain has TRBV5-6 and TRBJ2-5, with 12 bases that match TRBD1. The CDR3 contains 16 residues. V lost 6 bases and J lost 4; bases outside the gene matches: 10. Per germline, CDR1 SGHDT and CDR2 YYEEEE. This chain's CDR3 is CASTPWGQGARETQYF. The DNA of the CDR3 is TGTGCCAGCACCCCCTGGGGACAGGGGGCGCGAGAGACCCAGTACTTC.

The chain combines TRBV5-1 with TRBJ2-3; D might be TRBD2 (6 bases). V was cut by 5 bases and J by 3 bases, with 13 bases left in between. CDR3 length: 14 amino acids. Germline V gene data show CDR1 as SGHRS and CDR2 as YFSETQ. The CDR3: CASREGLGTDTQYF. CDR3 sequence (DNA): TGCGCCAGCAGGGAGGGGCTCGGGACAGATACGCAGTATTTT.

This clone was seen a few times. V gene TRBV7-2 combines with J gene TRBJ2-5, with TRBD1 as a possible D gene (6 bases). The CDR3 is made up of 19 amino acids. V was pared by 4 bases and J by 2 bases, with 26 bases between. CDR1 and CDR2 from the germline V gene are SGHTA and FQGNSA. This CDR3 is CASSYERTRTALGQETQYF. The DNA for the CDR3 is TGTGCCAGCAGCTACGAACGCACCAGGACAGCTTTGGGGCAAGAGACCCAGTACTTC.

Concerning this clone: At one end the junction does not follow the germline gene, possibly because of a read error. This chain connects TRBV7-9 to TRBJ1-1; D unresolved. Germline V CDR1 and CDR2: SEHNR, FQNEAQ (reference sequence). CDR3 length: 15 amino acids. Here the CDR3 reads CASSLDGIPNTEALF. Written as DNA, the CDR3 is TGTGCCAGCAGCTTGGACGGCATCCCGAACACTGAAGCTCTCTTT.

This clone turned up a few times. V is TRBV2 and J is TRBJ1-5, with 7 bases identical to TRBD1. The junction had 4 bases not matched to a gene; V was cut back by 4 bases and J by 4 bases. The CDR3 spans 14 residues. Germline V gives CDR1 SNHLY, CDR2 FYNNEI. The CDR3 DNA reads as TGTGCCAGCAGTGGGTCAGGGGGGAATCAGCCCCAGCATTTT. The encoded protein is CASSGSGGNQPQHF.

J is TRBJ2-7 and V is TRBV7-3; perhaps TRBD1 as D (6 bases). The CDR3 is made up of 15 amino acids. Per germline, CDR1 SGHTA and CDR2 FQGTGA. The V gene lost 2 bases and the J gene lost 4 bases, with 15 bases spanning the gap. The CDR3 region has the DNA TGTGCCAGCAGCTTATACAGGGACGCCGGATACGAGCAGTACTTC. Its translation is CASSLYRDAGYEQYF.

This clone was found a few times. The V and J genes are TRBV10-3 and TRBJ2-7; 9 bases align to TRBD1. The CDR3 spans 16 residues. From germline, CDR1 is ENHRY and CDR2 SYGVKD. V lost 3 bases to trimming and J lost 3 bases; unmatched junction nucleotides: 9. Here the CDR3 reads CAISDRTGGAGYEQYF. CDR3 DNA: TGTGCCATCAGTGACCGTACAGGGGGCGCCGGCTACGAGCAGTACTTC.

V gene TRBV15 combines with J gene TRBJ2-6, with 8 bases identical to TRBD2. The CDR3 contains 15 residues. With V trimmed by 1 base and J by 8 bases, 4 bases remained unmatched. In germline, CDR1 is LNHNV, CDR2 YYDKDF (reference sequence). The CDR3 DNA sequence: TGTGCCACCAGCAGAGGGGGCGGGGGGACCAACGTCCTGACTTTC. Its protein is CATSRGGGGTNVLTF.

The V and J genes are TRBV7-3 and TRBJ2-2, with 7 bases aligning to TRBD2. Unmatched junction bases numbered 4, after V lost 1 base and J lost 11 bases. This CDR3 contains 13 residues. The germline V gene has CDR1 SGHTA and CDR2 FQGTGA. The CDR3 sequence: CASSLNGAGELFF. CDR3 in DNA: TGTGCCAGCAGCTTAAATGGAGCGGGAGAGCTGTTTTTT.

This clone was counted ten times or more. J is TRBJ2-7 and V is TRBV7-8, with D perhaps matching TRBD1 (5 bases). Trimming took off 1 base at V and 3 bases at J, with 10 bases between the two ends. This CDR3 has 14 amino acids. CDR1 SGHVS and CDR2 FQNEAQ come from the germline V gene. CDR3 sequence (DNA): TGTGCCAGCAGCTTAGGATCTCAGGGCTACGAGCAGTACTTC. Encoded protein: CASSLGSQGYEQYF. Full variable domain (remainder filled in from reference TRBV7-8 and TRBJ2-7): GAGVSQSPRYKVAKRGQDVALRCDPISGHVSLFWYQQALGQGPEFLTYFQNEAQLDKSGLPSDRFFAERPEGSVSTLKIQRTQQEDSAVYLCASSLGSQGYEQYFGPGTRLTVT.

The chain links TRBV28 to TRBJ1-1; TRBD1 matches 11 bases. The length of the CDR3 is 13 residues. Germline CDR1 MDHEN, CDR2 SYDVKM. The J segment lost 6 bases and the V segment lost 8 bases, leaving 5 bases of the junction unmatched. Here the CDR3 DNA reads TGTGCCAGCGGTGGACAGGGGGCCGCTGAAGCTTTCTTT. It specifies CASGGQGAAEAFF.